One and the same sample provided the 12 T cell receptor beta chains below, sequenced in a study of T cells after yellow fever vaccination. Each CDR3 protein is one row after TCRdb ran MiXCR on the 5' RACE reads. The sample records 250,000 to 350,000 distinct CDR3 sequences, around 6.8% being singletons. The specimen was PBMCs, collected about 49 days after the first yellow fever vaccination. All receptors derive from a man aged 18 to 30 who received the YFV17D yellow fever vaccine.

This clonotype was found many times. The chain uses TRBV12-3 or TRBV12-4 and TRBJ2-1; a weak D match, TRBD2 (6 bases). The V end lost 3 bases, the J end lost 9 bases, and 9 bases lay between the germline ends. The CDR3 is made up of 12 amino acids. Written as DNA, the CDR3 is TGTGCCAGCAGTTTCGGAGGGGTTGAGCAGTTCTTC. This gives the protein CASSFGGVEQFF.

The chain employs TRBV24-1 and TRBJ2-3; TRBD2 matches at 8 bases. CDR3 size: 15 residues. CDR1 is KGHDR and CDR2 is SFDVKD in the germline V gene. J lost 0 bases, V lost 9 bases, and 7 bases had no gene match. CDR3 loop: CATGQRGSSTDTQYF. The CDR3 DNA sequence: TGTGCCACCGGGCAGCGGGGGTCTAGCACAGATACGCAGTATTTT.

This clonotype was found a few times. The chain carries TRBV7-2 and TRBJ2-7; possibly TRBD2 for D (6 bases). The CDR3 runs to 15 residues. The germline V gene has CDR1 SGHTA and CDR2 FQGNSA. Between the trimmed V and J ends, which lost 4 bases and 4 bases, there was a span of 17 bases. CDR3 in amino acids: CASSSYLGRQYEQYF. The DNA of the CDR3 is TGTGCCAGCAGCTCCTACCTCGGGAGACAGTACGAGCAGTACTTC.

In this sample, this clonotype turned up many times. The chain joins TRBV4-1 to TRBJ1-1; D unclear. The germline gives CDR1 MGHRA, CDR2 YSYEKL. V lost 1 base and J lost 4, with 10 bases in between. The CDR3 spans 14 residues. CDR3 DNA: TGCGCCAGCAGCCAAGTAGTTGCAGGCACTGAAGCTTTCTTT. Its translation is CASSQVVAGTEAFF.

This clonotype was observed many times. The gene calls are TRBV7-9 and TRBJ2-5, with D perhaps matching TRBD1 or TRBD2 (5 bases each). V dropped 5 bases and J dropped 4 bases, with 14 bases sitting between them. The CDR3 has 14 amino acids. Germline lookup yields CDR1 SEHNR and CDR2 FQNEAQ (reference sequence). CDR3 in DNA: TGTGCCAGCAGCCTGCAGGGAGTTGGAGAGACCCAGTACTTC. This sequence encodes CASSLQGVGETQYF. Full variable domain (outside the CDR3, taken from reference TRBV7-9 and TRBJ2-5): DTGVSQNPRHKITKRGQNVTFRCDPISEHNRLYWYRQTLGQGPEFLTYFQNEAQLEKSRLLSDRFSAERPKGSFSTLEIQRTEQGDSAMYLCASSLQGVGETQYFGPGTRLLVL.

The chain carries TRBV5-1 and TRBJ2-3, with D perhaps TRBD1 or TRBD2 (5 bases each). This CDR3 region has 14 residues. Germline CDR1 SGHRS, CDR2 YFSETQ. The ends were cut back, 7 bases at V and 6 bases at J, with 18 bases in the middle. The CDR3 region is CASGETVPGDTQYF. The CDR3 bases are TGCGCCAGCGGGGAGACAGTCCCTGGGGATACGCAGTATTTT. Complete variable domain (other parts from reference TRBV5-1 and TRBJ2-3): KAGVTQTPRYLIKTRGQQVTLSCSPISGHRSVSWYQQTPGQGLQFLFEYFSETQRNKGNFPGRFSGRQFSNSRSEMNVSTLELGDSALYLCASGETVPGDTQYFGPGTRLTVL.

This chain joins TRBV20-1 and TRBJ2-1; 8 bases are shared with TRBD2. CDR3 length: 12 residues. V dropped 3 bases and J dropped 9; count of bases not matched to a gene: 4. Germline V gene data show CDR1 as DFQATT and CDR2 as SNEGSKA (reference sequence). Here the CDR3 DNA reads TGCAGTGCTAGTAGCGGGGACGGTGAGCAGTTCTTC. Its protein product is CSASSGDGEQFF.

Only a few counts were recorded for this clonotype. This chain links TRBV5-1 with TRBJ2-1; D possibly uses TRBD1 or TRBD2 (6 bases each). CDR1 and CDR2 from the germline V gene are SGHRS and YFSETQ. Trimming cost V 0 bases and J 8 bases, with 15 bases left between them. This CDR3 is built from 15 residues. The CDR3 is CASSLANREADEQFF. The CDR3 nucleotides are TGCGCCAGCAGCTTGGCAAACAGGGAGGCGGATGAGCAGTTCTTC.

The table lists this clonotype with a few counts. The V gene is TRBV29-1, the J gene TRBJ2-4; 8 positions match TRBD1. This CDR3 has 12 residues. Trimming cost V 8 bases and J 6 bases; bases outside gene matches: 6. CDR1 and CDR2 (germline): SQVTM, ANQGSEA. This CDR3 reads CSFGQGGNIQYF. The CDR3 coding sequence is TGCAGCTTTGGACAGGGCGGAAACATTCAGTACTTC.

The CDR3 reads CATSETGLAYEQYV. CDR3 bases: TGTGCCACCAGTGAGACGGGACTAGCCTACGAGCAGTACGTC. This chain uses TRBV24-1 with TRBJ2-7, with 8 bases lining up with TRBD2. Trimming cost V 4 bases and J 2 bases; bases outside gene matches: 3. Germline assignment: CDR1 KGHDR and CDR2 SFDVKD. The CDR3 loop spans 14 amino acids.

V usage is TRBV28 and J usage is TRBJ2-7, with unresolved D. V was shortened by 8 bases and J by 6 bases, with 14 bases between the two germline ends. Germline V gene data show CDR1 as MDHEN and CDR2 as SYDVKM. This CDR3 region has 12 residues. CDR3 sequence reads: CASSPPGREQYV. CDR3 nucleotides: TGTGCCAGCTCACCCCCCGGTCGCGAGCAGTACGTC.

The chain uses TRBV10-3 and TRBJ2-7; D remains ambiguous. CDR3 length equals 14 residues. The V gene's germline CDR1 is ENHRY and CDR2 SYGVKD. V was trimmed by 6 bases and J by 0 bases, leaving 12 bases between them. CDR3 sequence reads: CAIRRRQDSYEQYV. CDR3 sequence (DNA): TGTGCCATCAGACGAAGACAAGACTCCTACGAGCAGTACGTC.